Listed below are T cell receptor beta chains from one sample, sequenced in a study of CD8+CD57+ T cells in acquired aplastic anemia. One entry per CDR3 protein, called by TCRdb with MiXCR from the reads. The table includes more than 150,000 distinct CDR3 sequences, approximately 45% detected once. Sequencing input: sorted CD4+, CD8+, or CD8+CD57+ T cells (not recorded which) from PBMCs. The source of these receptors is a human donor in good health. Each CDR3 is given with its conserved first and last residue. Fields, in order: J gene, D gene, clone size, V gene, CDR3 length, CDR3 DNA, CDR3 protein. D genes are given only for firm matches. Not all rows give a size; the values are once, few, many and, for expanded clones, a class.

TRBJ2-1 TRBD1 many TRBV20-1 12 TGCAGTGCACTCAGGGGGCTCAATGAGCAGTTCTTC CSALRGLNEQFF
TRBJ2-3 TRBD2 . TRBV11-2 14 TGTGCCAGCAGCCCAGGACTAGCGGGAGATACGCAGTATTTT CASSPGLAGDTQYF
TRBJ1-1 . . TRBV15 11 TGTGCCACCAGCAGAGGGGTTGAAGCTTTCTTT CATSRGVEAFF
TRBJ1-1 . . TRBV19 16 TGTGCCAGTAGTACTTCAGGACTGTTGATGAACACTGAAGCTTTCTTT CASSTSGLLMNTEAFF
TRBJ2-5 . . TRBV20-1 16 TGCAGTGCTACAAGACGAGGACGGCCCATCCAAGAGACCCAGTGCTTC CSATRRGRPIQETQCF
TRBJ2-7 TRBD1 . TRBV24-1 15 TGTGCCACCAGTGATCAGACAGGGGAGGCCTACGAGCAGTACTTC CATSDQTGEAYEQYF
TRBJ2-7 TRBD2 few TRBV7-3 13 TGTGCCACCTCAAGCGGGGGGGACGACGAGCAGTACTTC CATSSGGDDEQYF
TRBJ2-3 . . TRBV9 13 TGTGCCAGCAGCATCCGCTACACAGATACGCAGTATTTT CASSIRYTDTQYF
TRBJ2-5 . . TRBV2 11 TGTGCCAGCAGTGACCCAGACGACCAGTACTTC CASSDPDDQYF
TRBJ1-5 . few TRBV6-2/TRBV6-3 16 TGTGCCAGCAGTTACAGGGGATTGGGAGTCAATCAGCCCCAGCATTTT CASSYRGLGVNQPQHF
TRBJ1-5 TRBD1 many TRBV29-1 13 TGCAGCGTTACTGGACAGGGGAACCAGCCCCAGCATTTT CSVTGQGNQPQHF
TRBJ2-1 TRBD1 . TRBV20-1 14 TGCAGTGCCGACAGGGGGTTTCAGGACAATGAGCAGTTCTTC CSADRGFQDNEQFF